The clone carrying this TCR beta chain showed up many times. The antigen remains unidentified. This CDR3 is 11 amino acids long. Trimming removed 5 bases from V and 6 bases from J, with 11 bases in between. Germline assignment: CDR1 DFQATT and CDR2 SNEGSKA (reference sequence). RNA transcripts served as template for amplifying TCR beta CDR3 sequences. The first-round RT-PCR employed HTBI primers together with the Qiagen OneStep RT-PCR kit. A multiplex PCR was then performed as the second round. TCRdb independently ran MiXCR on the multiplex PCR reads; one entry per CDR3 protein. The sample gives 300,000 or so distinct CDR3 sequences, roughly 17% of which show up once; around 12% is in the top ten. This specimen comes from a study of Graves' ophthalmopathy and Graves' hyperthyroidism. The overall study: Peripheral blood was collected at initial diagnosis, before any treatment.

Study-wide points: The authors also found most expanded thyroid clonotypes above 0.001 frequency in blood. Between ophthalmopathy and stable hyperthyroidism, a 13-signature model drew a separation with approximately 90% sensitivity and around 80% specificity.

This sequence joins TRBV20-1 and TRBJ2-7; D may be TRBD2 (6 bases). Sequencing input: peripheral blood. This receptor was obtained from an adult man with Graves' ophthalmopathy. The CDR3 coding sequence is TGCAGTGCTGGGACTCCAGTCGAGCAGTACTTC. Amino acids: CSAGTPVEQYF.